The 26 T cell receptor beta chains below were found in one sample sequenced in a study of identical twins. A single record per CDR3 protein comes from TCRdb applying MiXCR to the 5' RACE reads. The profile shows some 760,000 distinct CDR3 sequences, around a sixth of them singletons. The data were also submitted as part of a second study, on T cells expressing NK-cell markers.

Sequenced sample: PBMCs. The source of these receptors is a woman aged 18-29 years in good health.

This clonotype was detected a few times. This rearrangement joins TRBV6-1 to TRBJ2-2; 7 bases match TRBD2. The CDR3 is made up of 15 amino acids. Germline V CDR1 and CDR2: MNHNS, SASEGT. J lost 1 base, V lost 6 bases, and 5 bases had no gene match. CDR3 loop: CASRGSGGNTGELFF. The CDR3 DNA sequence: TGTGCCAGCAGAGGGTCGGGAGGGAACACCGGGGAGCTGTTTTTT.

This clonotype was picked up many times. The chain combines TRBV29-1 with TRBJ1-2; perhaps TRBD1 as D (6 bases). Deletions cut 4 bases from V and 4 bases from J, with 16 bases between. Germline CDR1 SQVTM, CDR2 ANQGSEA. The CDR3 covers 14 residues. CDR3 protein: CSVVAETTGYGYTF. Written as DNA, the CDR3 is TGCAGCGTTGTCGCAGAGACGACAGGCTATGGCTACACCTTC.

This clonotype was counted ten times or more. The rearrangement links TRBV9 to TRBJ2-2, with 11 positions matching TRBD1. Germline lookup yields CDR1 SGDLS and CDR2 YYNGEE. The ends lost 2 bases at V and 4 bases at J; junction bases unmatched: 1. This CDR3 contains 15 residues. The CDR3: CASSVGTGGTGELFF. CDR3 bases: TGTGCCAGCAGCGTCGGGACAGGGGGCACCGGGGAGCTGTTTTTT. Full variable domain (remainder filled in from reference TRBV9 and TRBJ2-2): DSGVTQTPKHLITATGQRVTLRCSPRSGDLSVYWYQQSLDQGLQFLIQYYNGEERAKGNILERFSAQQFPDLHSELNLSSLELGDSALYFCASSVGTGGTGELFFGEGSRLTVL.

This clonotype was recorded at least ten times. A read error may account for a junction end that differs from germline. The rearrangement links TRBV12-3 or TRBV12-4 to TRBJ2-3; D gene unclear. The CDR3 runs to 11 residues. The CDR3 region is CASSNTDTQYF. DNA for the CDR3: TGCGCCAGCAGCAACACAGATACGCAGTATTTT.

This clonotype was recorded a few times. The chain uses TRBV5-1 and TRBJ1-2, with no clear D. The CDR3 has 15 amino acids. The V gene lost 0 bases and the J gene lost 2 bases, with 11 bases spanning the gap. CDR1 and CDR2 from the germline V gene are SGHRS and YFSETQ. CDR3 in amino acids: CASSLGSAANYGYTF. In DNA form, the CDR3 reads TGCGCCAGCAGCTTGGGGTCCGCAGCCAACTATGGCTACACCTTC.

The rearrangement joins TRBV29-1 to TRBJ2-5; 7 nucleotides align to TRBD1. V shed 5 bases and J 0 bases; nucleotides not matched to a gene: 6. Germline lookup yields CDR1 SQVTM and CDR2 ANQGSEA. The CDR3 totals 14 residues. For the CDR3, the DNA is TGCAGCGTTCAGGACAGGTGGTACCAAGAGACCCAGTACTTC. This sequence encodes CSVQDRWYQETQYF.

The chain recombines TRBV5-1 with TRBJ2-7; 8 nucleotides line up with TRBD2. V lost 4 bases to trimming and J lost 5 bases; unmatched junction nucleotides: 8. The germline gives CDR1 SGHRS, CDR2 YFSETQ. The CDR3 runs to 14 residues. The CDR3 region is CASSHTSGRNEQYF. Here the CDR3 DNA reads TGCGCCAGCAGCCATACAAGCGGGAGAAACGAGCAGTACTTC. Full variable domain (missing parts from reference TRBV5-1 and TRBJ2-7): KAGVTQTPRYLIKTRGQQVTLSCSPISGHRSVSWYQQTPGQGLQFLFEYFSETQRNKGNFPGRFSGRQFSNSRSEMNVSTLELGDSALYLCASSHTSGRNEQYFGPGTRLTVT.

This chain uses TRBV20-1 with TRBJ2-3; 10 nucleotides line up with TRBD1. Germline V gives CDR1 DFQATT, CDR2 SNEGSKA (reference sequence). Germline trimming cut 6 bases from V and 9 bases from J; bases unmatched to any gene: 21. The CDR3 covers 17 residues. CDR3 coding DNA: TGCAGTGCGGCGGAAACCGAGACAGGGGGCGGGGTAGGGACGCAGTATTTT. Its protein is CSAAETETGGGVGTQYF.

This clonotype was counted ten times or more. The rearrangement links TRBV2 to TRBJ2-1, with 15 positions matching TRBD2. Looked up from germline, CDR1 is SNHLY and CDR2 is FYNNEI. V shed 4 bases, J shed 4 bases, and the junction held 2 bases outside the gene matches. The length of the CDR3 is 16 residues. The CDR3 spells CASSGGLAGGYNEQFF. In DNA form, the CDR3 reads TGTGCCAGCAGTGGTGGACTAGCGGGAGGGTACAATGAGCAGTTCTTC.

This chain joins TRBV20-1 and TRBJ2-4; possible D gene TRBD2, 5 bases. Trimming shortened V by 2 bases and J by 7 bases, and 24 bases separated the two germline ends. Per the germline V gene, CDR1 is DFQATT and CDR2 is SNEGSKA (reference sequence). The CDR3 sequence is 17 residues long. The CDR3 loop reads CSARRPRMMGSENIQYF. The CDR3 coding sequence is TGCAGTGCTAGACGCCCGAGGATGATGGGGAGTGAGAACATTCAGTACTTC.

This clonotype was seen more than once but under ten times. The chain combines TRBV20-1 with TRBJ2-7, with a possible D match to TRBD1 (6 bases). V gave up 4 bases and J gave up 1 base, with 17 bases separating them. The CDR3 has 15 amino acids. CDR1 DFQATT and CDR2 SNEGSKA come from the germline V gene (reference sequence). DNA for the CDR3: TGCAGTGCTACTCAAGACAGGATAAATTCCTACGAGCAGTACTTC. This translates into CSATQDRINSYEQYF.

This clonotype was seen a few times. V usage is TRBV15 and J usage is TRBJ2-3; 12 bases match TRBD1. CDR3 size: 17 residues. Germline CDR1 is LNHNV and CDR2 is YYDKDF (reference sequence). Trimming cost V 5 bases and J 0 bases; bases outside gene matches: 6. CDR3 region: CATSDGTGGSSTDTQYF. Here the CDR3 DNA reads TGTGCCACCAGCGACGGGACAGGGGGCTCTAGCACAGATACGCAGTATTTT.

V is TRBV5-6 and J is TRBJ2-3; 9 bases are shared with TRBD2. The CDR3 totals 17 residues. V gave up 4 bases and J gave up 1 base; unmatched junction bases: 10. Germline loops: CDR1 SGHDT, CDR2 YYEEEE. CDR3: CASSRSGRMIGTDTQYF. The DNA for the CDR3 is TGTGCCAGCAGCCGGAGCGGGAGGATGATCGGCACAGATACGCAGTATTTT.

This clonotype was found a few times. The chain recombines TRBV7-9 with TRBJ2-5; TRBD2 is a possible D gene (5 bases). The germline gives CDR1 SEHNR, CDR2 FQNEAQ (reference sequence). The CDR3 is 15 amino acids. Trimming took 2 bases from V and 3 from J, leaving 13 bases between them. The CDR3 coding sequence is TGTGCCAGCAGCTTAACCCCGGGATCTAAAGAGACCCAGTACTTC. This gives the protein CASSLTPGSKETQYF.

Only a few counts were recorded for this clonotype. V and J are TRBV3-1 and TRBJ2-3; no clear D gene. Trimming took 1 base from V and 1 from J, leaving 9 bases between them. Germline V lookup: CDR1 LGHDT, CDR2 YNNKEL (reference sequence). The CDR3 has 15 amino acids. The CDR3 sequence is CASSQAIGRTDTQYF. The DNA of the CDR3 is TGTGCCAGCAGCCAAGCTATAGGGCGCACAGATACGCAGTATTTT.

The chain employs TRBV7-9 and TRBJ1-1; possibly TRBD1 for D (6 bases). Germline-derived CDR1 and CDR2 are SEHNR and FQNEAQ (reference sequence). The CDR3 sequence is 14 residues long. Trimming stripped 2 bases from V and 1 base from J, with 8 bases between. CDR3 coding DNA: TGTGCCAGCAGCTTACCGACAGGGAACACTGAAGCTTTCTTT. Protein sequence: CASSLPTGNTEAFF.

This clonotype was seen ten or more times. J is TRBJ1-2 and V is TRBV9, with D possibly TRBD1 on 5 matching bases. The CDR3 loop spans 14 amino acids. V lost 3 bases to trimming and J lost 4 bases, with 13 bases between them. In germline, CDR1 is SGDLS, CDR2 YYNGEE. The CDR3 DNA sequence: TGTGCCAGCAGCGCGGGGGACGGAGCCTATGGCTACACCTTC. It encodes CASSAGDGAYGYTF.

This clonotype showed up just a few times. V and J are TRBV5-1 and TRBJ2-1; D gene uncertain. This CDR3 is 15 amino acids long. The V end was cut by 0 bases, the J end by 8 bases, with 15 bases between. Per germline, CDR1 SGHRS and CDR2 YFSETQ. The CDR3 nucleotides read TGCGCCAGCAGCTTGGGGGTACATAGAGGCGATGAGCAGTTCTTC. Its translation is CASSLGVHRGDEQFF.

This sequence joins TRBV10-3 and TRBJ2-1; no reliable D call. Deletions cut 10 bases from V and 6 bases from J, with 13 bases between. The CDR3 is 12 amino acids. From germline, CDR1 is ENHRY and CDR2 SYGVKD. The CDR3 coding sequence is TGTGCCACCTCCGCCTTGGGCAATGAGCAGTTCTTC. It is translated as CATSALGNEQFF.

This clonotype has only a few counts. The chain links TRBV25-1 to TRBJ1-6; 9 bases match TRBD1. Per the germline V gene, CDR1 is MGHDK and CDR2 is SYGVNS. The CDR3 loop spans 15 amino acids. The V and J ends lost 11 bases and 6 bases, in that order; junction bases with no gene match: 11. The CDR3 DNA is TGTGCCTCCAGTTTAGGGACAGGGTCTAATTCACCCCTCCACTTT. It encodes CASSLGTGSNSPLHF. Looking up the rest from reference TRBV25-1 and TRBJ1-6 gives the full variable domain: EADIYQTPRYLVIGTGKKITLECSQTMGHDKMYWYQQDPGMELHLIHYSYGVNSTEKGDLSSESTVSRIRTEHFPLTLESARPSHTSQYLCASSLGTGSNSPLHFGNGTRLTVT.

This clonotype was detected a few times. The chain joins TRBV12-3 or TRBV12-4 to TRBJ2-7; TRBD2 aligns across 10 bases. The ends lost 4 bases at V and 2 bases at J; junction bases unmatched: 17. The CDR3 has 19 amino acids. CDR3 nucleotides: TGTGCCAGCAGTTCCCACCCATTAACTAGCGGGAACCCCCCCTACGAGCAGTACTTC. Amino acid sequence: CASSSHPLTSGNPPYEQYF.

The chain is built from TRBV9 and TRBJ2-2, with unresolved D. The CDR3 loop spans 16 amino acids. Germline V lookup: CDR1 SGDLS, CDR2 YYNGEE. V gave up 3 bases and J gave up 5 bases, with 17 bases separating them. The CDR3 spells CASSDNALRLTGELFF. In DNA, the CDR3 is TGTGCCAGCAGCGATAACGCCCTAAGGCTAACCGGGGAGCTGTTTTTT.

This clonotype has more than one count but fewer than ten. V and J are TRBV20-1 and TRBJ2-7, with D possibly called TRBD1 or TRBD2 (6 bases each). The CDR3 spans 13 residues. Germline CDR1 is DFQATT and CDR2 is SNEGSKA (reference sequence). Trimming took 7 bases from V and 3 from J, leaving 16 bases between them. In DNA form, the CDR3 reads TGCAGTGTTAGGGGGAAGGGAGGCTACGAGCAGTACTTC. Its protein product is CSVRGKGGYEQYF.

This clonotype was found many times. The chain is built from TRBV12-3 or TRBV12-4 and TRBJ1-1; D remains ambiguous. The CDR3 is 14 amino acids. Trimming took 5 bases from V and 5 from J, leaving 15 bases between them. The CDR3 coding sequence is TGTGCCAGCAGTCCCACCGGCTCTGGTACTGAAGCTTTCTTT. It yields the protein CASSPTGSGTEAFF.

This chain uses TRBV9 with TRBJ1-1; D possibly corresponds to TRBD1 (6 bases). The V and J ends lost 0 bases and 4 bases respectively, with 13 bases between them. CDR3 length: 15 residues. CDR1 and CDR2 (germline): SGDLS, YYNGEE. In nucleotides, the CDR3 is TGTGCCAGCAGCGTAGCGCCACAGGGTAGCACTGAAGCTTTCTTT. Amino acid sequence: CASSVAPQGSTEAFF.

This clonotype came up a few times. V gene TRBV6-5 combines with J gene TRBJ1-4; D perhaps matches TRBD1 (6 bases). Trimming removed 1 base from V and 8 bases from J, with 17 bases in between. Germline assignment: CDR1 MNHEY and CDR2 SVGAGI. The CDR3 has 16 residues. This chain's CDR3 is CASSYYWGLGSEKLFF. DNA of the CDR3: TGTGCCAGCAGTTACTATTGGGGGCTTGGGTCCGAAAAACTGTTTTTT.